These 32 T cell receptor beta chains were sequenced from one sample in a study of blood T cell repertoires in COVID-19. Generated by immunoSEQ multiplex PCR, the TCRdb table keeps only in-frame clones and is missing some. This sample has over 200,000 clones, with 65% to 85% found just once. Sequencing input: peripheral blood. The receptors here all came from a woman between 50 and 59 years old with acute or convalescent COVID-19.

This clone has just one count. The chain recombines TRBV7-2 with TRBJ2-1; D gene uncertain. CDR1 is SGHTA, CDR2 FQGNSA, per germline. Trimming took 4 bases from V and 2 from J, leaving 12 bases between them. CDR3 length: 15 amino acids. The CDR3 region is CASSWPFLAYNEQFF. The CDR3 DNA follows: TGTGCCAGCAGCTGGCCCTTTCTCGCCTACAATGAGCAGTTCTTC.

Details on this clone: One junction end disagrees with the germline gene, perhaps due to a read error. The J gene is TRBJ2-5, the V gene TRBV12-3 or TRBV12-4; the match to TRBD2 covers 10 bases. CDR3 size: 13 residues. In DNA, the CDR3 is TGTGCCAGCAGTCTAGCGGGAGCGGAGACCCAGTACTTC. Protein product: CASSLAGAETQYF.

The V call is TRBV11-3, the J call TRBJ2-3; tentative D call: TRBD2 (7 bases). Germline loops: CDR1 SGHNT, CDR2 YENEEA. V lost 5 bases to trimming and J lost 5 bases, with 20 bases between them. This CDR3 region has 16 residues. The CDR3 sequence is CASSPTGGMGGDTQYF. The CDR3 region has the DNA TGTGCCAGCAGCCCAACGGGGGGCATGGGAGGAGATACGCAGTATTTT.

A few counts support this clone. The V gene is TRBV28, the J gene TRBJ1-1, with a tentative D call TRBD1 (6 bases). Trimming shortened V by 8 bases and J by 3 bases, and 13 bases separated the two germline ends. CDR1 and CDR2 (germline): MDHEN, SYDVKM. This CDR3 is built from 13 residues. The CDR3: CASLQGGDTEAFF. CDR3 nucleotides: TGTGCCAGCCTACAGGGAGGGGACACTGAAGCTTTCTTT.

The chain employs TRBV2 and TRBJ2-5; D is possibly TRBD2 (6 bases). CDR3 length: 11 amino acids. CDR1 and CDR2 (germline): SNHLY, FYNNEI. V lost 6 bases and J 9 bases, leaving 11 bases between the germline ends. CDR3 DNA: TGTGCCAGCAGGGGACCGGGGGCCCAGTACTTC. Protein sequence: CASRGPGAQYF. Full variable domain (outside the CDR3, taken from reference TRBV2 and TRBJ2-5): EPEVTQTPSHQVTQMGQEVILRCVPISNHLYFYWYRQILGQKVEFLVSFYNNEISEKSEIFDDQFSVERPDGSNFTLKIRSTKLEDSAMYFCASRGPGAQYFGPGTRLLVL.

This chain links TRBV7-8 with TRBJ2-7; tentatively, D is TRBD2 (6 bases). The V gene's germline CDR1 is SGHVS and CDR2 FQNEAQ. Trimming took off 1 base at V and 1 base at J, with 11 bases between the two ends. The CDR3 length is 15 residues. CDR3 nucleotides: TGTGCCAGCAGCTTAGTAGGAGGGGATTCCTACGAGCAGTACTTC. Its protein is CASSLVGGDSYEQYF. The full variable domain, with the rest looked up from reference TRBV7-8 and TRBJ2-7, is GAGVSQSPRYKVAKRGQDVALRCDPISGHVSLFWYQQALGQGPEFLTYFQNEAQLDKSGLPSDRFFAERPEGSVSTLKIQRTQQEDSAVYLCASSLVGGDSYEQYFGPGTRLTVT.

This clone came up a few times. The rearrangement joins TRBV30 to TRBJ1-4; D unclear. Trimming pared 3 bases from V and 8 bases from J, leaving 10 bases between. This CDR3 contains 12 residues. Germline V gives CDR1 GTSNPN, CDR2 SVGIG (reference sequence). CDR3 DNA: TGTGCCTGGAGCAGGTTGAAGGAAAAACTGTTTTTT. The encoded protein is CAWSRLKEKLFF.

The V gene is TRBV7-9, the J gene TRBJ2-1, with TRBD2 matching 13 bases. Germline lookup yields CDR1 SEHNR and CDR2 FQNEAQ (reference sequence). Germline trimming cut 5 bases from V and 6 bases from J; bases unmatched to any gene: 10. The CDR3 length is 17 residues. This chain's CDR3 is CASSPSMGLAGTNEQFF. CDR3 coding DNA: TGTGCCAGCAGCCCGTCGATGGGACTAGCGGGAACCAATGAGCAGTTCTTC.

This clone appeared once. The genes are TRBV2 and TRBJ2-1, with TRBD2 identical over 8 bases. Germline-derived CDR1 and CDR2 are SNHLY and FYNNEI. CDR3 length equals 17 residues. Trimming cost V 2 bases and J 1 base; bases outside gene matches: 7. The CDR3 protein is CASSEIGAGGSYNEQFF. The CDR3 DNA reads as TGTGCCAGCAGTGAAATCGGGGCGGGAGGTTCCTACAATGAGCAGTTCTTC.

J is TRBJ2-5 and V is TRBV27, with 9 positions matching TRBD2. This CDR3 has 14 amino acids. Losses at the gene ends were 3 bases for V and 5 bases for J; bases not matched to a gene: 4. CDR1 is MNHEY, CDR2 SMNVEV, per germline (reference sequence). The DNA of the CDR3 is TGTGCCAGCAGTTTGATAGCGGGAGAGGAGACCCAGTACTTC. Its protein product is CASSLIAGEETQYF.

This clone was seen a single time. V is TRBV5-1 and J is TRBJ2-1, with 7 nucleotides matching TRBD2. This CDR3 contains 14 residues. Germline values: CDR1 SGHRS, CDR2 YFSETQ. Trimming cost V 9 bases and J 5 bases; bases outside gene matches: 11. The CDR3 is CATAPRGVDNEQFF. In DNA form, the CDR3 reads TGCGCCACCGCTCCTCGGGGGGTCGACAATGAGCAGTTCTTC.

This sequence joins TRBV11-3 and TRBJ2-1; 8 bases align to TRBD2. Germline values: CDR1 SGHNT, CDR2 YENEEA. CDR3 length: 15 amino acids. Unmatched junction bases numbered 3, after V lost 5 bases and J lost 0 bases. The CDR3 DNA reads TGTGCCAGCAGCCTCAGCGGGAGCTCCTACAATGAGCAGTTCTTC. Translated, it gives CASSLSGSSYNEQFF.

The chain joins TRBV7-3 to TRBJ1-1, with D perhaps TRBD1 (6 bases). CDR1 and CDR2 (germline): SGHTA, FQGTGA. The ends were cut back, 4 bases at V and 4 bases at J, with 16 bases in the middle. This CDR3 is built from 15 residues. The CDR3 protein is CASSSVGGAGTEAFF. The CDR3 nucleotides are TGTGCCAGCAGCTCCGTCGGGGGGGCGGGCACTGAAGCTTTCTTT.

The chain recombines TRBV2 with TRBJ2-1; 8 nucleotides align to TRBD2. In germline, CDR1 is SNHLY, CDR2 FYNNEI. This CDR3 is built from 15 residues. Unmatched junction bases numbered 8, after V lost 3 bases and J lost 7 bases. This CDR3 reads CASSDQAGVSNEQFF. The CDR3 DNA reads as TGTGCCAGCAGTGACCAAGCGGGAGTTAGTAATGAGCAGTTCTTC.

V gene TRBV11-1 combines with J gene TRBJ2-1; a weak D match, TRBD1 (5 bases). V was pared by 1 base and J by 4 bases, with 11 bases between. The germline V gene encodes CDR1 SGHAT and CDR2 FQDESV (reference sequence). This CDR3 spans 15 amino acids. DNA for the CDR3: TGTGCCAGCAGCTTAGAGACAGATAAGTACAATGAGCAGTTCTTC. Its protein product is CASSLETDKYNEQFF.

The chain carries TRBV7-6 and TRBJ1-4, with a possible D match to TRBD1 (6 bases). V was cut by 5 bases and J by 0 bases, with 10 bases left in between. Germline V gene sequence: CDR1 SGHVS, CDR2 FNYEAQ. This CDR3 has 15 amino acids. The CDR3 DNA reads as TGTGCCAGCAGCCCCCGACAGGCAACTAATGAAAAACTGTTTTTT. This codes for CASSPRQATNEKLFF.

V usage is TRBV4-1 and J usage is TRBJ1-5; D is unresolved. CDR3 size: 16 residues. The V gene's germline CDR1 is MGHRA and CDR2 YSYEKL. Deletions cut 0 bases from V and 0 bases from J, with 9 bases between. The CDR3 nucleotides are TGCGCCAGCAGCCAAGACGACGGGGTTAGCAATCAGCCCCAGCATTTT. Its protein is CASSQDDGVSNQPQHF.

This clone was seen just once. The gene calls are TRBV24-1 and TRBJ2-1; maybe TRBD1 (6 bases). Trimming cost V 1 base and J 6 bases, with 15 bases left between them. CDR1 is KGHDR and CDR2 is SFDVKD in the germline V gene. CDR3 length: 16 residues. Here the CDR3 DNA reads TGTGCCACCAGTGATTTAGGCCAGGGGTTACCCAATGAGCAGTTCTTC. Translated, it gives CATSDLGQGLPNEQFF.

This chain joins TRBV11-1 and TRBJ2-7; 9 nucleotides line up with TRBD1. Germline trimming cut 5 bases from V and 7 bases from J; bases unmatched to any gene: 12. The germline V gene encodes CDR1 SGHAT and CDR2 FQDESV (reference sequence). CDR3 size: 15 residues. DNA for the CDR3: TGTGCCAGCAGCCCGGACAGGGGCTATTTGAATGAGCAGTACTTC. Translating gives CASSPDRGYLNEQYF.

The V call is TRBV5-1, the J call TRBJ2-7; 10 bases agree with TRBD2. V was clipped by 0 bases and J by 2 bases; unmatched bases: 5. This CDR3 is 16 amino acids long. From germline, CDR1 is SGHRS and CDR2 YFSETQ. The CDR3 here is CASSLVPAGGPYEQYF. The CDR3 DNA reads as TGCGCCAGCAGCTTGGTGCCAGCGGGAGGGCCCTACGAGCAGTACTTC.

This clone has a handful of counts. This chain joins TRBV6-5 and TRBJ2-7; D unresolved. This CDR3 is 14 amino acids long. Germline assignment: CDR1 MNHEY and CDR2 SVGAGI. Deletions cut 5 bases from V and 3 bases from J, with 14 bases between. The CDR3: CASSTPETGYEQYF. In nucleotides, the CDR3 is TGTGCCAGCAGTACCCCCGAAACTGGCTACGAGCAGTACTTC.

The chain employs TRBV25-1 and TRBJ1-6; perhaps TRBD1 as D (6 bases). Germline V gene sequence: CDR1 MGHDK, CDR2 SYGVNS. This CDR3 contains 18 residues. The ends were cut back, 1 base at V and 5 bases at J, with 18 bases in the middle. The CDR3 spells CASSESKSGVGHNSPLHF. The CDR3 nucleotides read TGTGCCAGCAGTGAATCCAAATCAGGGGTCGGCCATAATTCACCCCTCCACTTT. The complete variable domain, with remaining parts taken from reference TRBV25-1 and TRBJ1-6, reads EADIYQTPRYLVIGTGKKITLECSQTMGHDKMYWYQQDPGMELHLIHYSYGVNSTEKGDLSSESTVSRIRTEHFPLTLESARPSHTSQYLCASSESKSGVGHNSPLHFGNGTRLTVT.

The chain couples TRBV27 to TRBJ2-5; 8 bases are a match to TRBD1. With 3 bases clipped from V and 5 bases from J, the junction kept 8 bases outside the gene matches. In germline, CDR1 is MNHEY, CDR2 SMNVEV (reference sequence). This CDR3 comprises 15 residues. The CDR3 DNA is TGTGCCAGCAGTTTTCGTGCGACAGGGGTCGAGACCCAGTACTTC. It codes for CASSFRATGVETQYF.

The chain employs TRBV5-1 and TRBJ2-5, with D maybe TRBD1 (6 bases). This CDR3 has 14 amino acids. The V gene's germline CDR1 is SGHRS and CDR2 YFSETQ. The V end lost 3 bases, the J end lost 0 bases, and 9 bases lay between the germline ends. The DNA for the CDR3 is TGCGCCAGCAGCTCGAACAGGGACCAAGAGACCCAGTACTTC. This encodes CASSSNRDQETQYF. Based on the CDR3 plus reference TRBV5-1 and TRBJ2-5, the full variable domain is KAGVTQTPRYLIKTRGQQVTLSCSPISGHRSVSWYQQTPGQGLQFLFEYFSETQRNKGNFPGRFSGRQFSNSRSEMNVSTLELGDSALYLCASSSNRDQETQYFGPGTRLLVL.

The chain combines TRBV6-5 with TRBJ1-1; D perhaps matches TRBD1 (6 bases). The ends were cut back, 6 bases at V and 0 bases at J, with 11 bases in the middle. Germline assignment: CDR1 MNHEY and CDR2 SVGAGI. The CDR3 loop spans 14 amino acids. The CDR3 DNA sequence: TGTGCCAGCAGCAGGACAGACTTGAACACTGAAGCTTTCTTT. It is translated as CASSRTDLNTEAFF.

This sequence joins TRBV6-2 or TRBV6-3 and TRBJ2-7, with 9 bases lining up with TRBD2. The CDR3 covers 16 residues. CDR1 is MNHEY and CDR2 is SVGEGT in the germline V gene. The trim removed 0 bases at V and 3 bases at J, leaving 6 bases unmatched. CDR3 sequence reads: CASSYSTREGLYEQYF. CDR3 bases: TGTGCCAGCAGTTACTCGACGCGGGAGGGTCTCTACGAGCAGTACTTC.

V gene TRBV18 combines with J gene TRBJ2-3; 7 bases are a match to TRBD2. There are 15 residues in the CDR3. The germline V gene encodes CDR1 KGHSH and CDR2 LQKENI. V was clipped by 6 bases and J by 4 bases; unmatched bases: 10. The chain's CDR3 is CASSGRGGFPDTQYF. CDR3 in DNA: TGTGCCAGCTCGGGGAGGGGAGGCTTCCCAGATACGCAGTATTTT.

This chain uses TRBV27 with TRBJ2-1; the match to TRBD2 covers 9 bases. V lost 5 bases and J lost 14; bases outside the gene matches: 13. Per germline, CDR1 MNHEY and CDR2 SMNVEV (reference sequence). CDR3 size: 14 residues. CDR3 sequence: CASSGLAGIHGEFF. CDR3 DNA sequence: TGTGCCAGCAGTGGGCTAGCGGGGATACATGGGGAGTTCTTC.

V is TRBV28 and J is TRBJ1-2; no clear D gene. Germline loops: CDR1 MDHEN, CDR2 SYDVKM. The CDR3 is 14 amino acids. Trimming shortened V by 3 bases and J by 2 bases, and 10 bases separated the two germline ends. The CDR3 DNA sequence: TGTGCCAGCAGTTTTCTAGCGGGCAACTATGGCTACACCTTC. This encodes CASSFLAGNYGYTF.

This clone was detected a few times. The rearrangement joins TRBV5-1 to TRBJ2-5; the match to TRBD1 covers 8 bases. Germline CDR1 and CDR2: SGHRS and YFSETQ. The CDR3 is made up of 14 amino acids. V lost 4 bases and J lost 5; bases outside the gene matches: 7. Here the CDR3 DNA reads TGCGCCAGCAGCAACTCCAGGGGGCAGGAGACCCAGTACTTC. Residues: CASSNSRGQETQYF.

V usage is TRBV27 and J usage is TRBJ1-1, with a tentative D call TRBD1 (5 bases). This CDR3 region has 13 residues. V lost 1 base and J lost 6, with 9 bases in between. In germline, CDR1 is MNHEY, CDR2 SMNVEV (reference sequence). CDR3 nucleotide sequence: TGTGCCAGCAGTTTATTAGGGGTCCCTGAAGCTTTCTTT. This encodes CASSLLGVPEAFF.

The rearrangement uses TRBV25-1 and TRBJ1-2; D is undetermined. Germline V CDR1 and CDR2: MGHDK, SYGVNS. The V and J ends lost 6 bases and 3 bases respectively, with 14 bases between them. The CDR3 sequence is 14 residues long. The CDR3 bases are TGTGCCAGCAGAGGTTTTACAGACGACTATGGCTACACCTTC. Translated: CASRGFTDDYGYTF.